The rows below give T cell receptor beta chains drawn from one sample of a study of technical replicates of blood from several donors. Assay used: immunoSEQ multiplex PCR; TCRdb lists only in-frame clones, some missing. Of 78,000 or so clones listed, 75% to 95% are singletons. Sequencing was done on a sample of T cells isolated from PBMCs. The origin of the receptors is a human donor in good health. Some clones in this sample may be carry-over from other donors' samples. The CDR3 runs from the conserved cysteine through the conserved F or W. Each record gives: J gene, V gene, CDR3 protein.

>TRBJ2-7|TRBV5-4
CASSPTKGRDSYEQYF
>TRBJ1-1|TRBV7-9
CASSLRRENTEAFF
>-|TRBV5-6
CASSVFAPVSHEQYF
>TRBJ2-7|TRBV9
CASSDTSTDIPYEQYF
>TRBJ2-5|TRBV5-4
CASSWGGLAGGGATQYF
>TRBJ2-7|TRBV25-1
CASSESPQGTSIGQYF
>TRBJ2-1|TRBV5-4
CASSLPGDHNEQFF
>TRBJ2-7|TRBV6-1
CASSEPQLYEQYF
>TRBJ2-1|TRBV5-8
CASSSADSDNEQFF
>TRBJ2-3|TRBV9
CASTPWGREGYTDTQYF
>TRBJ2-4|TRBV4-1
CASSQGLAGGAYIQYF
>TRBJ1-1|TRBV6-5
CASSYTGWDTEAFF
>TRBJ2-7|TRBV4-1
CASSQVPGALYEQYF